This T cell receptor (beta chain) was sequenced for a study of blood T cell repertoires in COVID-19 (dated by TCRdb to the early 2020s). With respect to the entire study: Samples from collaborators originated in the United States, Italy and Spain and spanned both the acute and convalescent phases of COVID-19. The material from the prospective study consisted of cDNA or gDNA derived from T cells, B-cell-depleted T cells, or PBMCs. Subjects who had been exposed to COVID-19, were actively infected with it, or had recovered from it provided the deeply sampled blood TCRbeta repertoires that made up the dataset. The repertoires were released in a freely available public database intended as a resource for research on the immune response to SARS-CoV-2. The samples were drawn from two sources: the first 160 participants of the ongoing ImmuneRACE study, and some 1,300 subjects contributed by 6 global collaborators. The sample metadata nearly always contained a de-identified subject ID, COVID-19 status, age in years and sex. Where available, HLA class I and class II types were taken from metadata supplied by the sample provider and were not determined by assay-based typing.

Notes on this clone: Its antigen is still unknown. The record has no base qualities; no much larger clone is one base away.

The research as a whole found: Clinical and demographic metadata were provided uncurated, with the amount varying by source and participant.

TCRbeta CDR3 regions were amplified from genomic DNA by means of the immunoSEQ Assay, a bias-controlled multiplex PCR. The study's processing was this. Within the assay, amplification of reference gene primers was used to estimate how many nucleated cells each sample contained. To quantify the absolute abundance of each unique TCRbeta CDR3 rearrangement, sequence reads were collapsed and filtered. For each sample, productive Simpson clonality was calculated as the square root of Simpson's diversity index across productive rearrangements. In TCRdb, the immuneACCESS table is reduced to in-frame sequences with V and J assigned. These tables do not hold every clone; where another copy was compared, an unresolved V gene accounts for under half, and the others remain unexplained. V, J and clone size are taken as reported in that table, and D and trimming were inferred from the DNA itself. In all, the sample holds roughly 30,000 clones, and 81% of those were seen once. Around 16% of the sample belongs to the ten largest clones.

The germline V gene provides CDR1 SGHAT and CDR2 FQNNGV. A distance of 8 bases separates the germline ends of V and J, which lose 1 base and 0 bases respectively. There are 15 amino acids in the CDR3, from cysteine to phenylalanine inclusive. Kept here is only the CDR3 DNA, which spans 45 bases and is read in frame from base 1. The collaborating institutions used their own protocols to collect whole blood in K2EDTA tubes. For TCRbeta analysis, collaborators shipped samples in one of three forms: frozen whole blood, isolated PBMCs, or DNA extracted from either of those sample types. The source is a woman aged 55-70 years with acute or convalescent COVID-19. Specimen: peripheral blood. The chain links TRBV11-2 with TRBJ2-3; perhaps TRBD2 is the D gene, with 6 bases matching. In nucleotide form, the sequence is TGTGCCAGCAGCTTAGGGGGGACTAGCACAGATACGCAGTATTTT. Its protein product is CASSLGGTSTDTQYF. Joined to the reference TRBV11-2 and TRBJ2-3 proteins, this CDR3 gives the full variable domain: EAGVAQSPRYKIIEKRQSVAFWCNPISGHATLYWYQQILGQGPKLLIQFQNNGVVDDSQLPKDRFSAERLKGVDSTLKIQPAKLEDSAVYLCASSLGGTSTDTQYFGPGTRLTVL.